Listed below are T cell receptor beta chains from one sample, sequenced in a study of cytomegalovirus exposure and HLA in healthy donors. Profiling relied on immunoSEQ multiplex PCR, and the TCRdb table lists in-frame clones only, not all of them. The sample holds about 190,000 clones, 81% seen once. What was sequenced was PBMCs. These receptors came from a man in his forties or fifties in good health and CMV-seronegative. Each CDR3 is given with its conserved first and last residue. A D gene is named only where the DNA matches it firmly. The listing skips clone size in some rows; elsewhere it reads once, few, many or a size class.

>TRBV9|16|.|.|TRBJ2-2
TGTGCCAGCAGCGTGGAGGGGACTGGGAACACCGGGGAGCTGTTTTTT
CASSVEGTGNTGELFF
>TRBV2|11|.|.|TRBJ2-3
TGTGCCAGCAGTATTCTAGATACGCAGTATTTT
CASSILDTQYF
>TRBV19|15|TRBD2|.|TRBJ2-3
TGTGCCAGTAGTATCCTAGCGGGGGGGTCAGATACGCAGTATTTT
CASSILAGGSDTQYF
>TRBV7-8|18|TRBD1|.|TRBJ2-6
TGTGCCAGCAGCGGTCCCGGGACAGGGCTCTCTGGGGCCAACGTCCTGACTTTC
CASSGPGTGLSGANVLTF
>TRBV4-2|15|TRBD1|.|TRBJ1-3
TGTGCCAGCAGCCCGACAGGGGCTTCTGGAAACACCATATATTTT
CASSPTGASGNTIYF
>TRBV9|11|.|.|TRBJ1-1
TGTGCCAGCGGGCCGAACACTGAAGCTTTCTTT
CASGPNTEAFF
>TRBV7-2|13|TRBD1|.|TRBJ1-4
TGTGCCAGCAGCTTCTCGGGACAGGGGCCTACGTTTTTT
CASSFSGQGPTFF
>TRBV10-1|13|.|once|TRBJ1-5
TGCGCCAGCAGCCAAAATAGCAATCAGCCCCAGCATTTT
CASSQNSNQPQHF
>TRBV7-8|16|.|.|TRBJ2-6
TGTGCCAGCAGCCGCACTACAGGATCCGGGGCCAACGTCCTGACTTTC
CASSRTTGSGANVLTF
>TRBV18|13|.|.|TRBJ2-1
TGTGCCAGCTCCACCCCCGCGCGGGATGAGCAGTTCTTC
CASSTPARDEQFF
>TRBV2|16|.|.|TRBJ1-2
TGTGCCAGCAGTGAAGCCCGAGCGGGGCGACTCTATGGCTACACCTTC
CASSEARAGRLYGYTF
>TRBV7-2|12|TRBD1|.|TRBJ1-1
TGTGCCAGCAGCGACAGGGTTGGATGGGCTTTCTTT
CASSDRVGWAFF
>TRBV5-5|14|TRBD1|.|TRBJ1-4
TGTGCCAGCAGCTTGACAGGGGTGAATGAAAAACTGTTTTTT
CASSLTGVNEKLFF
>TRBV21-1|13|.|.|TRBJ2-3
TGTGCCAGCACAGGGGACCATACAGATACGCAGTATTTT
CASTGDHTDTQYF
>TRBV6-1|15|TRBD1|.|TRBJ2-7
TGTGCCAGCAGTGAAGAGGGACAGGGGAGGTACGAGCAGTACTTC
CASSEEGQGRYEQYF
>TRBV13|15|.|.|TRBJ1-1
TGTGCCAGCAGCTCCCCCGAGGACATGAACACTGAAGCTTTCTTT
CASSSPEDMNTEAFF
>TRBV2|15|.|.|TRBJ1-2
TGTGCCAGCAGTGAAAGGGCAGGGTATGACTATGGCTACACCTTC
CASSERAGYDYGYTF
>TRBV9|18|TRBD1|.|TRBJ1-6
TGTGCCAGCAGGGAGGACGGGACAGGTCTAGTTTATAATTCACCCCTCCACTTT
CASREDGTGLVYNSPLHF
>TRBV2|15|.|.|TRBJ1-2
TGTGCCAGCAGTGAAGCTTCCACAGGCCTGCGGGGCTACACCTTC
CASSEASTGLRGYTF
>TRBV19|15|TRBD1|.|TRBJ2-7
TGTGCCAGTAGTACTCGAAGGGGGCTTGGCTACGAGCAGTACTTC
CASSTRRGLGYEQYF
>TRBV5-1|15|.|.|TRBJ2-2
TGTGCCAGCAGCTTGAAGTCGTACGGGACCGGGGAGCTGTTTTTT
CASSLKSYGTGELFF
>TRBV4-3|15|TRBD1|once|TRBJ2-7
TGCGCCAGCAGCCAAGATAGGGACAGGTACGACGAGCAGTACTTC
CASSQDRDRYDEQYF
>TRBV7-9|16|TRBD1|.|TRBJ2-3
TGTGCCAGCAGCTCCTACAGGGGAGTGGACACAGATACGCAGTATTTT
CASSSYRGVDTDTQYF
>TRBV18|15|.|.|TRBJ2-3
TGTGCCAGTTCCCGGAGTACTCCCCAGACAGATACGCAGTATTTT
CASSRSTPQTDTQYF
>TRBV7-2|13|.|.|TRBJ1-5
TGTGCCAGCAGCCCTCAGGGTAATCAGCCCCAGCATTTT
CASSPQGNQPQHF
>TRBV7-2|14|TRBD1|.|TRBJ1-3
TGTGCCAGCATCGACAGGGGCTCCGGAAACACCATATATTTT
CASIDRGSGNTIYF
>TRBV5-1|15|.|once|TRBJ1-4
TGCGCCAGCAGCCCAGGAGGGCCGTCGGATGAAAAACTGTTTTTT
CASSPGGPSDEKLFF
>TRBV19|16|.|.|TRBJ1-6
TGTGCCAGTAGTATAGCAACCAGAGGAGTTAATTCACCCCTCCACTTT
CASSIATRGVNSPLHF
>TRBV5-1|16|TRBD1|.|TRBJ2-1
TGCGCCAGCAGCGCAGGGACAGGGGGTTCCCACAATGAGCAGTTCTTC
CASSAGTGGSHNEQFF
>TRBV2|13|.|.|TRBJ1-6
TGTGCCAGCAGTGGGGGACATGAATCACCCCTCCACTTT
CASSGGHESPLHF